Presented here are 26 T cell receptor beta chains from one specimen sequenced in a study of shared T cell receptors in the human thymus. Method: immunoSEQ multiplex PCR; TCRdb's copy keeps in-frame clones and lacks some. The sample includes hundreds of thousands of clones, 95% seen only once; the top ten take approximately 0.02%. Sequencing was performed on thymocytes. Receptor source: a human donor.

This chain connects TRBV10-3 to TRBJ2-1; D gene unclear. This CDR3 spans 15 amino acids. The ends were cut back, 2 bases at V and 6 bases at J, with 14 bases in the middle. Germline V lookup: CDR1 ENHRY, CDR2 SYGVKD. The CDR3 sequence is CAISEEDGLGNEQFF. For the CDR3, the DNA is TGTGCCATCAGTGAGGAGGACGGCCTCGGCAATGAGCAGTTCTTC.

The chain links TRBV4-3 to TRBJ2-7; TRBD2 agrees at 8 bases. With 2 bases clipped from V and 3 bases from J, the junction kept 9 bases outside the gene matches. The CDR3 runs 16 residues. Germline-derived CDR1 and CDR2 are LGHNA and YSLEER. CDR3: CASSQRGGRPYYEQYF. For the CDR3, the DNA is TGCGCCAGCAGCCAACGAGGCGGGAGGCCTTACTACGAGCAGTACTTC.

The V gene is TRBV27, the J gene TRBJ1-1, with no clear D. Trimming left V 6 bases short and J 4 bases short, with 21 bases between. CDR1 and CDR2 (germline): MNHEY, SMNVEV (reference sequence). This CDR3 is 16 amino acids long. The DNA of the CDR3 is TGTGCCAGCAGCCCCGAACTTAATGCCGCGACCACTGAAGCTTTCTTT. It is translated as CASSPELNAATTEAFF.

The J gene is TRBJ2-7, the V gene TRBV27; TRBD2 matches 10 bases. The CDR3 has 16 amino acids. The V and J ends lost 6 bases and 3 bases, in that order; junction bases with no gene match: 11. Germline CDR1 reads MNHEY; CDR2 reads SMNVEV (reference sequence). CDR3 residues: CASSTSGTPNFYEQYF. As DNA, the CDR3 is TGTGCCAGCAGCACTAGCGGGACACCAAATTTCTACGAGCAGTACTTC.

The J gene is TRBJ2-3, the V gene TRBV19; no definite D call. There are 13 residues in the CDR3. In germline, CDR1 is LNHDA, CDR2 SQIVND (reference sequence). The ends were cut back, 8 bases at V and 0 bases at J, with 9 bases in the middle. The CDR3 spells CASGRSSTDTQYF. CDR3 nucleotide sequence: TGTGCCAGTGGAAGGTCAAGCACAGATACGCAGTATTTT. The variable domain in full, completed from reference TRBV19 and TRBJ2-3, reads DGGITQSPKYLFRKEGQNVTLSCEQNLNHDAMYWYRQDPGQGLRLIYYSQIVNDFQKGDIAEGYSVSREKKESFPLTVTSAQKNPTAFYLCASGRSSTDTQYFGPGTRLTVL.

The chain joins TRBV6-5 to TRBJ2-3; D gene unclear. The CDR3 loop spans 13 amino acids. Trimming took 1 base from V and 3 from J, leaving 5 bases between them. Germline CDR1 is MNHEY and CDR2 is SVGAGI. CDR3 region: CASSYLGTDTQYF. The CDR3 DNA sequence: TGTGCCAGCAGTTACTTAGGTACAGATACGCAGTATTTT.

The rearrangement links TRBV27 to TRBJ2-2, with 7 bases lining up with TRBD1. The V segment lost 5 bases and the J segment 0 bases; nucleotides outside the gene matches: 3. The germline gives CDR1 MNHEY, CDR2 SMNVEV (reference sequence). This CDR3 region has 15 residues. The CDR3 nucleotides read TGTGCCAGCAGTGTAGGGGGCGCGAACACCGGGGAGCTGTTTTTT. Amino acids: CASSVGGANTGELFF.

The rearrangement links TRBV25-1 to TRBJ2-1, with 11 bases lining up with TRBD1. The CDR3 is 15 amino acids. V was clipped by 3 bases and J by 9 bases; unmatched bases: 7. Germline V gives CDR1 MGHDK, CDR2 SYGVNS. The CDR3 sequence: CASSEPGQGGFEQFF. The CDR3 DNA follows: TGTGCCAGCAGTGAGCCGGGACAGGGGGGGTTTGAGCAGTTCTTC.

This chain links TRBV25-1 with TRBJ1-2, with a tentative D call TRBD1 (6 bases). Germline values: CDR1 MGHDK, CDR2 SYGVNS. The length of the CDR3 is 12 residues. V was clipped by 10 bases and J by 7 bases, with 16 bases between them. Here the CDR3 DNA reads TGTGCCATCCCTCGACAGGAGGGTGGCTACACCTTC. This gives the protein CAIPRQEGGYTF.

V usage is TRBV27 and J usage is TRBJ2-2; the match to TRBD2 covers 11 bases. This CDR3 has 19 residues. Germline V gene sequence: CDR1 MNHEY, CDR2 SMNVEV (reference sequence). Unmatched junction bases numbered 15, after V lost 6 bases and J lost 3 bases. DNA of the CDR3: TGTGCCAGCAGCTCCCGCCCCGGGACTAGCGGAACTTACACCGGGGAGCTGTTTTTT. It translates to CASSSRPGTSGTYTGELFF.

The chain recombines TRBV7-9 with TRBJ2-1; 9 bases line up with TRBD1. The V segment lost 1 base and the J segment 8 bases; nucleotides outside the gene matches: 3. CDR3 size: 14 residues. Germline CDR1 reads SEHNR; CDR2 reads FQNEAQ (reference sequence). The CDR3 DNA reads TGTGCCAGCAGCTTAGAGGGACAGGGATATGAGCAGTTCTTC. It translates to CASSLEGQGYEQFF.

The rearrangement uses TRBV4-3 and TRBJ1-1; 7 nucleotides line up with TRBD1. Germline trimming cut 1 base from V and 0 bases from J; bases unmatched to any gene: 2. This CDR3 is 15 amino acids long. Germline CDR1 is LGHNA and CDR2 is YSLEER. The CDR3 region has the DNA TGCGCCAGCAGCCAAGGGGACAGCTTGAACACTGAAGCTTTCTTT. Protein: CASSQGDSLNTEAFF.

The chain combines TRBV5-6 with TRBJ1-2; TRBD1 might be the D (5 bases). CDR1 is SGHDT, CDR2 YYEEEE, per germline. Deletions cut 2 bases from V and 1 base from J, with 9 bases between. The CDR3 contains 14 residues. CDR3: CASSFKGHNYGYTF. CDR3 DNA: TGTGCCAGCAGCTTCAAGGGGCATAACTATGGCTACACCTTC.

This chain links TRBV28 with TRBJ1-2; 9 bases line up with TRBD1. The CDR3 length is 15 residues. The V and J ends lost 6 bases and 13 bases, in that order; junction bases with no gene match: 18. Germline CDR1 is MDHEN and CDR2 is SYDVKM. The CDR3 coding sequence is TGTGCCAGCAGGCTAACCGGGACAGGGACTAGGGTGTGCACCTTC. Amino acids: CASRLTGTGTRVCTF.

The chain combines TRBV7-2 with TRBJ2-3, with D hard to call. V gave up 3 bases and J gave up 0 bases, with 13 bases separating them. This CDR3 has 16 residues. Germline CDR1 and CDR2: SGHTA and FQGNSA. In DNA, the CDR3 is TGTGCCAGCAGCTTCCTACAGTTCATTAGCACAGATACGCAGTATTTT. It is translated as CASSFLQFISTDTQYF.

The chain combines TRBV19 with TRBJ1-1; 7 bases match TRBD1. CDR1 is LNHDA and CDR2 is SQIVND in the germline V gene (reference sequence). V was pared by 4 bases and J by 0 bases, with 5 bases of the junction left unmatched. The CDR3 spans 15 residues. Written as DNA, the CDR3 is TGTGCCAGTAGTAATAAGGGGGCCCTGAACACTGAAGCTTTCTTT. Its translation: CASSNKGALNTEAFF.

This chain uses TRBV11-1 with TRBJ2-2; D may be TRBD2 (6 bases). Germline lookup yields CDR1 SGHAT and CDR2 FQDESV (reference sequence). V lost 6 bases, J lost 1 base, and 9 bases lay in between. The CDR3 spans 14 residues. Written as DNA, the CDR3 is TGTGCCAGCAGATTTAGCGGGAACACCGGGGAGCTGTTTTTT. The encoded protein is CASRFSGNTGELFF. Together with reference TRBV11-1 and TRBJ2-2, the CDR3 gives the full variable domain: EAEVAQSPRYKITEKSQAVAFWCDPISGHATLYWYRQILGQGPELLVQFQDESVVDDSQLPKDRFSAERLKGVDSTLKIQPAELGDSAMYLCASRFSGNTGELFFGEGSRLTVL.

The J gene is TRBJ1-3, the V gene TRBV2; perhaps TRBD1 as D (5 bases). Germline CDR1 reads SNHLY; CDR2 reads FYNNEI. CDR3 length equals 19 residues. Deletions cut 0 bases from V and 0 bases from J, with 18 bases between. As DNA, the CDR3 is TGTGCCAGCAGTGAAGCGGGGGGGGTAAGCACAATCTCTGGAAACACCATATATTTT. Translation: CASSEAGGVSTISGNTIYF. Full variable domain (remainder filled in from reference TRBV2 and TRBJ1-3): EPEVTQTPSHQVTQMGQEVILRCVPISNHLYFYWYRQILGQKVEFLVSFYNNEISEKSEIFDDQFSVERPDGSNFTLKIRSTKLEDSAMYFCASSEAGGVSTISGNTIYFGEGSWLTVV.

CDR3 amino acids: CASRQDRGPYSYEQYF. The CDR3 bases are TGTGCCAGCAGACAAGACAGGGGACCTTACTCCTACGAGCAGTACTTC. The V gene is TRBV27, the J gene TRBJ2-7; 8 bases align to TRBD1. This CDR3 region has 16 residues. CDR1 and CDR2 (germline): MNHEY, SMNVEV (reference sequence). With V trimmed by 6 bases and J by 0 bases, 10 bases remained unmatched.

CDR3 loop: CAKQDLRAYNEQFF. CDR3 DNA: TGTGCCAAGCAGGACCTTAGGGCCTACAATGAGCAGTTCTTC. The chain employs TRBV2 and TRBJ2-1; D is unresolved. Trimming removed 10 bases from V and 2 bases from J, with 15 bases in between. The CDR3 is 14 amino acids. Germline V gene data show CDR1 as SNHLY and CDR2 as FYNNEI.

The chain uses TRBV6-1 and TRBJ2-2; 7 bases align to TRBD2. Trimming at V came to 1 base and at J to 0 bases, leaving 5 bases not matched to a gene. The CDR3 sequence is 17 residues long. Looked up from germline, CDR1 is MNHNS and CDR2 is SASEGT. The CDR3 DNA sequence: TGTGCCAGCAGTGAAGACGGGACTACCCCGAACACCGGGGAGCTGTTTTTT. Its protein product is CASSEDGTTPNTGELFF.

The J gene is TRBJ1-5, the V gene TRBV21-1; the D call in the table, TRBD1, was not verified against the DNA. TRBV21-1 is labeled a pseudogene. The CDR3 is 16 residues long. The CDR3 loop reads CASSKLGRCRNQPQHF. In nucleotides, the CDR3 is TGTGCCAGCAGCAAACTGGGCAGGTGTCGCAATCAGCCCCAGCATTTT.

The genes are TRBV6-5 and TRBJ2-6; D unclear. This CDR3 region has 15 residues. In germline, CDR1 is MNHEY, CDR2 SVGAGI. V gave up 4 bases and J gave up 4 bases, with 11 bases separating them. The CDR3 loop is CASSFHTLGANVLTF. CDR3 nucleotide sequence: TGTGCCAGCAGTTTTCATACCCTCGGGGCCAACGTCCTGACTTTC.

This rearrangement joins TRBV28 to TRBJ2-2, with a tentative D call TRBD1 (5 bases). The germline CDR1 and CDR2 sequences are MDHEN and SYDVKM. CDR3 length equals 17 residues. Deletions cut 5 bases from V and 7 bases from J, with 23 bases between. CDR3 nucleotide sequence: TGTGCCAGCAGTAAACAAAGACAGCCCGCGAACGGCGGGGAGCTGTTTTTT. It encodes CASSKQRQPANGGELFF.

The chain has TRBV29-1 and TRBJ1-2, with a weak D call TRBD1 (5 bases). The V and J ends lost 6 bases and 4 bases respectively, with 21 bases between them. CDR3 length: 15 amino acids. Germline V CDR1 and CDR2: SQVTM, ANQGSEA. This CDR3 is CSVVRRDGLPYGYTF. As DNA, the CDR3 is TGCAGCGTGGTCCGTCGGGACGGATTGCCCTATGGCTACACCTTC.

This clone has only a few counts. J is TRBJ2-5 and V is TRBV7-9, with 16 bases fitting TRBD2. Per the germline V gene, CDR1 is SEHNR and CDR2 is FQNEAQ (reference sequence). CDR3 size: 18 residues. The J segment lost 2 bases and the V segment lost 5 bases, leaving 8 bases of the junction unmatched. CDR3 nucleotides: TGTGCCAGCAGCCTCGGGACTAGCGGGAGGGCCAGTCAAGAGACCCAGTACTTC. It encodes CASSLGTSGRASQETQYF.